This T cell receptor (beta chain) was found in a study of technical replicates of blood from a few donors. Some clones are missing from TCRdb's copy, which holds only in-frame ones; the method was immunoSEQ multiplex PCR. The sample consists of around 76,000 clones, around nine tenths of them appearing once. The origin of this receptor is a human donor in good health. Source material: T cells isolated from PBMCs.

CDR3 DNA sequence: TGTGCCAGCAGTTCCCGGGGGGGGTTGCGGAGGGGGACCCAGTACTTC. Translated, it gives CASSSRGGLRRGTQYF. The chain links TRBV27 to TRBJ2-5; 8 bases map to TRBD2. With V trimmed by 4 bases and J by 7 bases, 14 bases remained unmatched. This CDR3 region has 16 residues. Germline CDR1 reads MNHEY; CDR2 reads SMNVEV (reference sequence).